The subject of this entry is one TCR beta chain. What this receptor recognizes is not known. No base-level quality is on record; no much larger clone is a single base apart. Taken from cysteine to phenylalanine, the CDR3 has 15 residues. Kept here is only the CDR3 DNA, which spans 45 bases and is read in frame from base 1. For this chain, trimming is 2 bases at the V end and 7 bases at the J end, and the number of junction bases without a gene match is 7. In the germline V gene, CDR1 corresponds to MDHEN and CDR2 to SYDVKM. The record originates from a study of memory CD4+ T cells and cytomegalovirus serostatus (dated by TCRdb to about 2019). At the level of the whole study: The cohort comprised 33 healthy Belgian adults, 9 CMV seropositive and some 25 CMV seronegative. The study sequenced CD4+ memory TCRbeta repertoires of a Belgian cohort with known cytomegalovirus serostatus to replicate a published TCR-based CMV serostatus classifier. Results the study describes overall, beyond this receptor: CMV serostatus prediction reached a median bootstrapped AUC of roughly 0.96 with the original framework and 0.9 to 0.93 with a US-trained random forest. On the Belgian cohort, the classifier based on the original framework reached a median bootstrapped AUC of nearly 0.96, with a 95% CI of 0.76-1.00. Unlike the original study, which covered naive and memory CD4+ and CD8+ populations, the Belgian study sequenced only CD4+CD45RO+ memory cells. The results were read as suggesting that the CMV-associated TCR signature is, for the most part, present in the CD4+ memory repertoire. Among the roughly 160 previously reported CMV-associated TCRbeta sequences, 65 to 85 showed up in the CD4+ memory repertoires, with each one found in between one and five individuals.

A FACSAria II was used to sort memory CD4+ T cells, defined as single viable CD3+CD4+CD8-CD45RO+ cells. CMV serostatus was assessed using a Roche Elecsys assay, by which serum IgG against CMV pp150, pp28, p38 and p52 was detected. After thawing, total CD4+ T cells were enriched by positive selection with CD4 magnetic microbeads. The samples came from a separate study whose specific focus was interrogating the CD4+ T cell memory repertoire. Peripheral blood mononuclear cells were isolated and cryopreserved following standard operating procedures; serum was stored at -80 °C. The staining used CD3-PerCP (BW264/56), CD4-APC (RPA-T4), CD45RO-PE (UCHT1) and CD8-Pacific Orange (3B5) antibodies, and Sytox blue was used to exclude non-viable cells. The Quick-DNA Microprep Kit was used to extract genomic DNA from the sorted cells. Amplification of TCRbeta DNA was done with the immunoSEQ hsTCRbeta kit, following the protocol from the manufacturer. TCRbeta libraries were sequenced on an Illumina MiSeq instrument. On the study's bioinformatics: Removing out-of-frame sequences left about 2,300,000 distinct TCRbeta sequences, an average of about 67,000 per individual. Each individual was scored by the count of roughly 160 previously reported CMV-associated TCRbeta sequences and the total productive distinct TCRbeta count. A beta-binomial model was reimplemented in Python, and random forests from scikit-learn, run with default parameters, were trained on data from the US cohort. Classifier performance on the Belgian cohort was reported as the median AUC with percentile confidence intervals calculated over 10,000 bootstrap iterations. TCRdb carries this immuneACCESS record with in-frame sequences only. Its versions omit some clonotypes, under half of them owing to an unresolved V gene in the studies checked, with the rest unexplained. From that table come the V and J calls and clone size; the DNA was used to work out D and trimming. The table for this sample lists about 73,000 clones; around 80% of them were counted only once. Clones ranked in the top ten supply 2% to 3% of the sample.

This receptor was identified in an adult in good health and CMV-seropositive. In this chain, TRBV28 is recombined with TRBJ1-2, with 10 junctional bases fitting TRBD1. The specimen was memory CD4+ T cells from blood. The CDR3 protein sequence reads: CASSLLDRGLSGYTF. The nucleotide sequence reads TGTGCCAGCAGTTTACTCGACAGGGGGCTCAGTGGCTACACCTTC.